This T cell receptor beta chain was sequenced during a study of beta chain features in type 1 diabetes. Across the study: Across the samples, approximately 98,000,000 sorted cells were examined in total. Study-wide points: The study left unresolved whether HLA type influences TCRB rearrangement. Shorter TCRB CDR3s, moderately but significantly so, were found in Type 1 diabetes patients in all four CD4+ subsets.

As for this clone: No antigen is known for it.

With V trimmed by 11 bases and J by 1 base, 16 bases remained unmatched. The CDR3 is 16 residues long. Germline assignment: CDR1 LNHDA and CDR2 SQIVND (reference sequence). The investigators reverse transcribed all of the isolated RNA, so they sequenced expressed TCRB transcripts. Generated by immunoSEQ multiplex PCR, the TCRdb table keeps only in-frame clones and is missing some. The profile shows about 280,000 clones, approximately 16% of them singletons. Blood was drawn once from each donor into heparinised tubes. The draws averaged around 120 mL. The sample comprised naive CD4+ T cells from blood. This TCR was recovered from a man younger than 30 with type 1 diabetes. V and J are TRBV19 and TRBJ2-5, with 7 bases fitting TRBD1. The CDR3 DNA is TGTGCCTGTGCAAATTGGTACCGGGACAGCCAAGAGACCCAGTACTTC. Encoded protein: CACANWYRDSQETQYF.